The T cell receptor beta chain under discussion was sequenced for a study of blood T cell repertoires in COVID-19. In germline, CDR1 is SGHRS, CDR2 YFSETQ. The length of the CDR3 is 16 residues. The V end lost 1 base, the J end lost 4 bases, and 17 bases lay between the germline ends. Per the original methods: Nucleated cell number was recorded as an estimate derived from reference gene primer amplification. TCRdb's copy holds only in-frame clones and misses some; the assay was immunoSEQ multiplex PCR. V, J and clone size are taken as reported in that table, and D and trimming were inferred from the DNA itself. The data contain 150,000 to 180,000 clones, roughly nine tenths of them singletons.

The chain has TRBV5-1 and TRBJ1-1; D possibly corresponds to TRBD1 (6 bases). What was sequenced was peripheral blood. This clonotype originated in a woman aged 70-85 years with acute or convalescent COVID-19. CDR3 in DNA: TGCGCCAGCAGCTTGAGGGTCGGGGGGCTCAGCACTGAAGCTTTCTTT. Its protein is CASSLRVGGLSTEAFF. Looking up the rest from reference TRBV5-1 and TRBJ1-1 gives the full variable domain: KAGVTQTPRYLIKTRGQQVTLSCSPISGHRSVSWYQQTPGQGLQFLFEYFSETQRNKGNFPGRFSGRQFSNSRSEMNVSTLELGDSALYLCASSLRVGGLSTEAFFGQGTRLTVV.